This T cell receptor beta chain was observed in a study of cytomegalovirus exposure and HLA in healthy donors. The PCR had 60 Vbeta and 13 Jbeta primers. TCRdb's copy holds only in-frame clones and misses some; the assay was immunoSEQ multiplex PCR. The sample records approximately 100,000 clones, 76% being singletons. General observations from the study: Roughly even sequencing depth across donors was the assumption behind the presence/absence analyses. Researchers reported in a later analysis that a missense DCLRE1C variant was tied to TCR beta V- and J-gene trimming.

Germline-derived CDR1 and CDR2 are SGHAT and FQNNGV. The CDR3 runs to 12 residues. Turning to this clone: Its matching antigen is unknown. The junction and the germline gene differ at one end; a read error may be behind it.

Sequenced: PBMCs. This sequence originates from a woman younger than 30 in good health and CMV-seropositive. The chain employs TRBV11-2 and TRBJ2-7; 7 bases are shared with TRBD1. The CDR3 loop reads CASSLEQGPLSF. CDR3 sequence (DNA): TGTGCCAGCAGCTTAGAACAGGGGCCTCTCTCGTTC. The entire variable domain, with the rest obtained from reference TRBV11-2 and TRBJ2-7, is as follows: EAGVAQSPRYKIIEKRQSVAFWCNPISGHATLYWYQQILGQGPKLLIQFQNNGVVDDSQLPKDRFSAERLKGVDSTLKIQPAKLEDSAVYLCASSLEQGPLSFGPGTRLTVT.